Listed below are T cell receptor beta chains from one sample, sequenced in a study of beta chain features in type 1 diabetes. This table comes from immunoSEQ multiplex PCR, and its TCRdb copy is limited to in-frame clones, with some not included. In the table there are around 600,000 clones, under 15% of which are singletons. Sequencing used naive CD4+ T cells from blood. The receptor set was obtained from a man aged 25-45 years with type 1 diabetes. Each CDR3 is given with its conserved first and last residue. D genes are given only for firm matches. Expanded clones get a size class; other rows say once, few or many, or leave the size out.

v_call,j_call,d_call,clone_size,cdr3_nt,cdr3_aa
TRBV19,TRBJ1-5,TRBD1,few,TGTGCCAGTAGTATAGGGGGGCCCGGGACAGGGAGCAATCAGCCCCAGCATTTT,CASSIGGPGTGSNQPQHF
TRBV7-9,TRBJ2-5,TRBD1,-,TGTGCCAGCAGCTTAGTAGGGGGCCGAAGAGAGACCCAGTACTTC,CASSLVGGRRETQYF
TRBV7-2,TRBJ1-4,-,few,TGTGCCAGCAGCACCCCGGAGGCGGGGGTAGAAAAACTGTTTTTT,CASSTPEAGVEKLFF
TRBV7-2,TRBJ1-2,TRBD1,few,TGTGCCAGCAGCCCTGGACAGGGAATCTATGGCTACACCTTC,CASSPGQGIYGYTF
TRBV4-3,TRBJ2-2,-,-,TGCGCCAGCAGCCCAACATGGGGGTCCGCGAACACCGGGGAGCTGTTTTTT,CASSPTWGSANTGELFF
TRBV6-6,TRBJ2-1,-,once,TGTGCCAGCAGGTTAAGGAGGGAGGCTGCAAATGAGCAGTTCTTC,CASRLRREAANEQFF
TRBV9,TRBJ1-4,-,-,TGTGCCAGCAGCGCGACAGCAACTAATGAAAAACTGTTTTTT,CASSATATNEKLFF
TRBV9,TRBJ2-1,TRBD2,-,TGTGCCAGCAGCGCGAGTCCGGGACTAGCGGAAACCTCTACCAATGAGCAGTTCTTC,CASSASPGLAETSTNEQFF
TRBV7-2,TRBJ2-7,-,-,TGTGCCAGCAGCTATTCCCGAGGAGGGATGGAGTACGAGCAGTACTTC,CASSYSRGGMEYEQYF
TRBV27,TRBJ2-3,-,-,TGTGCCAGCAGTTTAGGCCCGGGGGCCAACACAGATACGCAGTATTTT,CASSLGPGANTDTQYF
TRBV19,TRBJ2-7,TRBD1,few,TGTGCCAGTAGTATCCGACAGGGGAGAGACTACGAGCAGTACTTC,CASSIRQGRDYEQYF
TRBV30,TRBJ1-2,-,few,TGTGCCTGGAGTGCCTTGACAGGAGCTAGCTACACCTTC,CAWSALTGASYTF
TRBV7-9,TRBJ2-7,TRBD2,-,TGTGCCAGCAGCTCGGGACTAGCGGGGGCGAACTCCTACGAGCAGTACTTC,CASSSGLAGANSYEQYF
TRBV4-3,TRBJ1-5,TRBD1,-,TGCGCCAGCAGCCCCTGGACAGGCCAGCAGCCCCAGCATTTT,CASSPWTGQQPQHF
TRBV28,TRBJ2-1,TRBD2,few,TGTGCCAGCAATAGGTCGGGGGGGGCGGTCTACAATGAGCAGTTCTTC,CASNRSGGAVYNEQFF
TRBV7-2,TRBJ1-2,TRBD1,few,TGTGCCAGCAGCTTAGCGCTCACAGGGGGAGCTAACTATGGCTACACCTTC,CASSLALTGGANYGYTF